This T cell receptor beta chain was found in a study of cytomegalovirus exposure and HLA in healthy donors. Study-wide results and caveats: Data from an earlier analysis indicated that most TCR beta V segments were productive either about 90% or about 30% of the time. Cytomegalovirus status was reportedly diagnosed by the classifier with high sensitivity and specificity. Association of a missense DCLRE1C variant with TCR beta V- and J-gene trimming was reported in a later analysis.

This clone was counted a few times. No antigen is known for it. This CDR3 region has 15 residues. CDR1 and CDR2 (germline): SGHTA, FQGNSA. V lost 3 bases, J lost 4 bases, and 4 bases stayed unmatched. In the PCR, 60 Vbeta and 13 Jbeta primers were used. In the study's own analysis: A follow-up analysis tallied 70 million to 80 million unique TCR beta chains, roughly 11 million shared. Only in-frame clones appear in the TCRdb table, and some are missing; sequencing was by immunoSEQ multiplex PCR. V, J and clone size are those of that table, while D and trimming were read from the DNA. Among 100,000 to 150,000 clones, roughly three quarters were seen once, and the ten largest hold less than 2%.

The sequence was obtained from a woman between 40 and 55 years old in good health and CMV-seronegative. The chain carries TRBV7-2 and TRBJ2-2; 8 nucleotides agree with TRBD2. Sequences were obtained from PBMCs. The CDR3 DNA follows: TGTGCCAGCAGCTTTACTAGCGGAGCCACCGGGGAGCTGTTTTTT. Amino acids: CASSFTSGATGELFF.